The 32 T cell receptor beta chains given below trace back to one sample, sequenced in a study of metastatic and nonmetastatic thyroid tumors. TCRdb reassembled clones from the PCR reads with MiXCR. The sample includes roughly 34,000 clones, over 12% of them seen just once. All patients were untreated before thyroid surgery. Specimen: blood. The receptors stem from a male donor with papillary thyroid cancer or a benign thyroid nodule (not recorded which). Some clones in this sample may be carry-over from other donors' samples.

On this clone: A read error may account for a junction end that differs from germline. The chain couples TRBV6-5 to TRBJ2-7; D is undetermined. This CDR3 has 11 amino acids. Germline CDR1 and CDR2: MNHEY and SVGAGI. The CDR3 is CASIYLLEQYF. The DNA of the CDR3 is TGTGCCAGCATTTACTTGCTAGAGCAGTACTTC.

The V and J genes are TRBV6-2 or TRBV6-3 and TRBJ1-2; 7 nucleotides align to TRBD1. CDR3 size: 14 residues. Germline V CDR1 and CDR2: MNHEY, SVGEGT. The trim removed 7 bases at V and 6 bases at J, leaving 11 bases unmatched. This CDR3 reads CASMSHGTGDGYTF. As DNA, the CDR3 is TGTGCCAGCATGTCACATGGTACAGGGGATGGCTACACCTTC.

This clone was counted ten times or more. The chain has TRBV10-2 and TRBJ1-1; no definite D call. Looked up from germline, CDR1 is WSHSY and CDR2 is SAAADI. Trimming removed 0 bases from V and 4 bases from J, with 6 bases in between. The CDR3 extends over 13 amino acids. Written as DNA, the CDR3 is TGCGCCAGCAGTGAGTCGTGGTTCACTGAAGCTTTCTTT. Protein sequence: CASSESWFTEAFF.

This clone was seen a few times. The rearrangement uses TRBV6-1 and TRBJ1-2; 7 bases are a match to TRBD1. Germline V gene sequence: CDR1 MNHNS, CDR2 SASEGT. The CDR3 covers 17 residues. After removal of 7 bases from V and 1 base from J, the junction contained 15 bases not matched to a gene. The CDR3: CASKNRQGGNFNYGYTF. Written as DNA, the CDR3 is TGTGCCAGCAAGAACCGACAGGGAGGAAACTTTAACTATGGCTACACCTTC.

This clone was counted only a few times. For the CDR3, the DNA is TGTGCCAGCAGTGTCAACGGAGAGCAGTACTTC. Amino acids: CASSVNGEQYF. V usage is TRBV12-3 or TRBV12-4 and J usage is TRBJ2-7; unclear D gene. The ends were cut back, 5 bases at V and 7 bases at J, with 9 bases in the middle. The CDR3 runs 11 residues.

Details on this clone: It may be a read error: a sequence one base away is much more abundant. V usage is TRBV7-6 and J usage is TRBJ1-1; D not resolved. The CDR3 loop spans 13 amino acids. From germline, CDR1 is SGHVS and CDR2 FNYEAQ. In DNA, the CDR3 is TGTGCCAGCAGCTCCCGGCGCAACATTGAAGCTTTCTTT. Amino acid sequence: CASSSRRNIEAFF.

At least ten counts were recorded for this clone. This chain links TRBV4-2 with TRBJ1-3; the match to TRBD1 covers 7 bases. The CDR3 runs to 17 residues. The V and J ends lost 4 bases and 0 bases, in that order; junction bases with no gene match: 9. Germline V gene lookup returns CDR1 LGHNA and CDR2 YNFKEQ. Here the CDR3 reads CASSRDSQRFSGNTIYF. CDR3 DNA: TGTGCCAGCAGCCGGGACAGCCAAAGATTCTCTGGAAACACCATATATTTT.

The chain couples TRBV12-3 or TRBV12-4 to TRBJ1-4; D not resolved. The CDR3 is 12 amino acids. V was cut by 6 bases and J by 7 bases, with 9 bases left in between. The chain's CDR3 is CASRAPGEKLFF. DNA of the CDR3: TGTGCCAGCAGAGCACCGGGTGAAAAACTGTTTTTT.

This clone was seen more than once but under ten times. This rearrangement joins TRBV10-3 to TRBJ2-1; D is perhaps TRBD1 (5 bases). V was clipped by 8 bases and J by 7 bases, with 24 bases between them. Germline CDR1 ENHRY, CDR2 SYGVKD. CDR3 length equals 16 residues. The CDR3 here is CAIGVQTAAQINEQFF. DNA for the CDR3: TGTGCCATCGGTGTCCAGACAGCAGCACAGATAAATGAGCAGTTCTTC.

At least ten counts were recorded for this clone. The chain uses TRBV12-3 or TRBV12-4 and TRBJ1-1; D is unclear. The V and J ends lost 5 bases and 0 bases respectively, with 7 bases between them. The CDR3 extends over 13 amino acids. The CDR3 spells CASSRIMNTEAFF. CDR3 in DNA: TGTGCCAGCAGTCGTATTATGAACACTGAAGCTTTCTTT.

Many counts were recorded for this clone. The chain uses TRBV12-3 or TRBV12-4 and TRBJ2-3; D is uncertain. V dropped 7 bases and J dropped 0 bases, with 14 bases sitting between them. The CDR3 has 15 amino acids. The DNA of the CDR3 is TGTGCCAGCAACCCCGCGGATACTAGCACAGATACGCAGTATTTT. This sequence encodes CASNPADTSTDTQYF.

The sample holds many counts of this clone. CDR3 coding DNA: TGTGCCAGCTCACGTATCCCGGACCCGGCTGGAAACACCATATATTTT. Translated, it gives CASSRIPDPAGNTIYF. The rearrangement uses TRBV18 and TRBJ1-3, with D uncertain. The CDR3 runs 16 residues. Looked up from germline, CDR1 is KGHSH and CDR2 is LQKENI. Trimming removed 4 bases from V and 2 bases from J, with 15 bases in between.

The sample holds many counts of this clone. V usage is TRBV7-2 and J usage is TRBJ2-3, with D tentatively TRBD1 or TRBD2 (5 bases each). The CDR3 contains 15 residues. The V end was cut by 5 bases, the J end by 1 base, with 13 bases between. Germline assignment: CDR1 SGHTA and CDR2 FQGNSA. The CDR3 loop reads CASSGMGRGTDTQYF. The CDR3 nucleotides are TGTGCCAGCAGCGGGATGGGGCGGGGCACAGATACGCAGTATTTT.

This clone has ten or more counts. This sequence joins TRBV10-3 and TRBJ2-5; 10 bases match TRBD1. V lost 6 bases, J lost 5 bases, and 9 bases stayed unmatched. The germline V gene has CDR1 ENHRY and CDR2 SYGVKD. The CDR3 has 15 amino acids. CDR3 loop: CAIRPEGQGRETQYF. The CDR3 DNA follows: TGTGCCATCAGGCCAGAGGGACAGGGGAGGGAGACCCAGTACTTC.

In this sample, this clone turned up many times. V is TRBV11-2 and J is TRBJ2-7; possible D gene TRBD1, 6 bases. Looked up from germline, CDR1 is SGHAT and CDR2 is FQNNGV. V dropped 3 bases and J dropped 2 bases, with 11 bases sitting between them. The CDR3 has 14 residues. The CDR3 region is CASSFTDRTYEQYF. The DNA of the CDR3 is TGTGCCAGCAGCTTCACGGACAGAACCTACGAGCAGTACTTC.

At least ten counts were recorded for this clone. The V and J genes are TRBV12-3 or TRBV12-4 and TRBJ2-5; TRBD2 matches 12 bases. CDR3 size: 15 residues. V lost 6 bases to trimming and J lost 2 bases; unmatched junction nucleotides: 4. As DNA, the CDR3 is TGTGCCAGCAGACGGCTAGCGGGAGGGCAAGAGACCCAGTACTTC. This translates into CASRRLAGGQETQYF.

This rearrangement joins TRBV6-2 or TRBV6-3 to TRBJ2-7, with D possibly being TRBD2 (6 bases). Germline V gene lookup returns CDR1 MNHEY and CDR2 SVGEGT. The CDR3 loop spans 15 amino acids. Trimming removed 6 bases from V and 4 bases from J, with 19 bases in between. For the CDR3, the DNA is TGTGCCAGCAGCTCCCCCGGAGGGGTTGTTTACGAGCAGTACTTC. Translation gives CASSSPGGVVYEQYF.

This clone is labeled as large. The chain is built from TRBV11-3 and TRBJ2-1; 9 bases align to TRBD2. CDR3 length equals 16 residues. The V gene's germline CDR1 is SGHNT and CDR2 YENEEA. Germline trimming cut 5 bases from V and 5 bases from J; bases unmatched to any gene: 10. CDR3 sequence reads: CASSLGVASGNNEQFF. The DNA for the CDR3 is TGTGCCAGCAGCCTAGGGGTGGCTAGCGGGAACAATGAGCAGTTCTTC.

This clone was found many times. The chain links TRBV6-6 to TRBJ1-1; D gene uncertain. The germline V and J ends were trimmed by 0 bases and 3 bases, with 5 bases remaining between them. Germline CDR1 is MNHNY and CDR2 is SVGAGI (reference sequence). The CDR3 runs to 13 residues. The CDR3: CASSYSSHTEAFF. CDR3 DNA sequence: TGTGCCAGCAGTTACTCGAGTCACACTGAAGCTTTCTTT.

On this clone itself: A much larger clone lies one base from this, so it may be a read error. Other DNA sequences from this sample encode an identical CDR3 as well. The chain links TRBV20-1 to TRBJ1-5; D is possibly TRBD1 (5 bases). This CDR3 has 14 amino acids. Trimming removed 5 bases from V and 6 bases from J, with 17 bases in between. Per the germline V gene, CDR1 is DFQATT and CDR2 is SNEGSKA (reference sequence). DNA of the CDR3: TGCAGTGCTGTAACCTGGGGCTCTGGTCAGCCCCAGCATTTT. This sequence encodes CSAVTWGSGQPQHF.

This clone was observed many times. V is TRBV29-1 and J is TRBJ1-1; no reliable D call. V lost 4 bases and J lost 0, with 6 bases in between. The CDR3 is 12 residues long. In germline, CDR1 is SQVTM, CDR2 ANQGSEA. CDR3 coding DNA: TGCAGCGTTGTGCCAGTGAACACTGAAGCTTTCTTT. Its translation is CSVVPVNTEAFF.

This clone appeared a few times. The gene calls are TRBV6-2 or TRBV6-3 and TRBJ2-1; the match to TRBD2 covers 8 bases. The trim removed 6 bases at V and 7 bases at J, leaving 17 bases unmatched. Germline V CDR1 and CDR2: MNHEY, SVGEGT. The CDR3 loop spans 17 amino acids. As DNA, the CDR3 is TGTGCCAGCAGGCCTACTAGCGGCCCATTCGCGGGAAATGAGCAGTTCTTC. Its protein product is CASRPTSGPFAGNEQFF.

This clone was observed many times. The rearrangement uses TRBV24-1 and TRBJ1-2; the match to TRBD1 covers 9 bases. CDR3 length: 14 residues. The V and J ends lost 7 bases and 8 bases, in that order; junction bases with no gene match: 10. Germline CDR1 reads KGHDR; CDR2 reads SFDVKD. Here the CDR3 DNA reads TGTGCCACCAGCGCCGGGACAGGGTACGTGGGCTACACCTTC. It yields the protein CATSAGTGYVGYTF.

At least ten counts were recorded for this clone. The CDR3 DNA sequence: TGCAGTGCTAGAGAGGGGGGGAAAGCTAACTATGGCTACACCTTC. Residues: CSAREGGKANYGYTF. V is TRBV20-1 and J is TRBJ1-2; TRBD1 is a possible D gene (5 bases). The CDR3 runs 15 residues. The ends were cut back, 0 bases at V and 0 bases at J, with 11 bases in the middle. The germline V gene has CDR1 DFQATT and CDR2 SNEGSKA (reference sequence).

Written as DNA, the CDR3 is TGCGCCAGCAGCGTAGCGGGAGTATGGAGTGAGCAGTTCTTC. It specifies CASSVAGVWSEQFF. V gene TRBV5-1 combines with J gene TRBJ2-1; the match to TRBD2 covers 9 bases. Germline-derived CDR1 and CDR2 are SGHRS and YFSETQ. After removal of 4 bases from V and 9 bases from J, the junction contained 8 bases not matched to a gene. The CDR3 is 14 residues long.

This clone appeared many times. The chain uses TRBV3-1 and TRBJ2-1, with unresolved D. This CDR3 has 12 residues. The germline gives CDR1 LGHDT, CDR2 YNNKEL (reference sequence). Trimming left V 11 bases short and J 6 bases short, with 14 bases between. The CDR3, as DNA: TGTGCCGCCAGCAGCTTGGGCAATGAGCAGTTCTTC. Translating it yields CAASSLGNEQFF.

Within the sample, this clone is medium-sized (0.01 to 0.1%). The chain has TRBV6-2 or TRBV6-3 and TRBJ1-1; 9 positions match TRBD1. The trim removed 5 bases at V and 4 bases at J, leaving 2 bases unmatched. Germline CDR1 MNHEY, CDR2 SVGEGT. The CDR3 contains 13 residues. The CDR3 nucleotides read TGTGCCAGCAGTACGGACAGGGGCACTGAAGCTTTCTTT. Amino acids: CASSTDRGTEAFF.

This clone was seen at least ten times. V gene TRBV19 combines with J gene TRBJ1-3; D may be TRBD1 (6 bases). Looked up from germline, CDR1 is LNHDA and CDR2 is SQIVND (reference sequence). Trimming left V 6 bases short and J 4 bases short, with 22 bases between. The CDR3 is 17 amino acids. The CDR3 loop reads CASRPSAGTSGGNTIYF. CDR3 coding DNA: TGTGCCAGTAGACCTTCCGCCGGGACATCGGGGGGAAACACCATATATTTT.

This clone was observed many times. This chain links TRBV20-1 with TRBJ2-3; tentatively, D is TRBD1 or TRBD2 (6 bases each). V was clipped by 3 bases and J by 0 bases, with 19 bases between them. CDR3 length: 17 amino acids. Per the germline V gene, CDR1 is DFQATT and CDR2 is SNEGSKA (reference sequence). CDR3 nucleotide sequence: TGCAGTGCTAGTACCCCTGCGGGACATCTTAGCACAGATACGCAGTATTTT. Its translation: CSASTPAGHLSTDTQYF.

This clone has ten or more counts. The rearrangement joins TRBV9 to TRBJ2-1; D is possibly TRBD1 (6 bases). This CDR3 spans 16 amino acids. V dropped 4 bases and J dropped 4 bases, with 18 bases sitting between them. Germline V gene lookup returns CDR1 SGDLS and CDR2 YYNGEE. The CDR3 DNA reads TGTGCCAGCAGCCTTACAGGGCCCACCGTTTACAATGAGCAGTTCTTC. Its protein product is CASSLTGPTVYNEQFF.

As concerns this clone: The junction departs from germline at one end; a sequencing error may be responsible. The chain couples TRBV20-1 to TRBJ2-3; D gene uncertain. The CDR3 is 12 residues long. Per the germline V gene, CDR1 is DFQATT and CDR2 is SNEGSKA (reference sequence). The DNA of the CDR3 is TGCAGTGCTCCAGAGAACACAGATACGCGGTATTTT. Protein product: CSAPENTDTRYF.

This clone has ten or more counts. CDR3 in amino acids: CATTGDYEQYF. The DNA for the CDR3 is TGTGCCACCACAGGTGACTACGAGCAGTACTTC. This rearrangement joins TRBV19 to TRBJ2-7; D is possibly TRBD1 (5 bases). V was trimmed by 10 bases and J by 3 bases, leaving 10 bases between them. The CDR3 loop spans 11 amino acids. The germline V gene has CDR1 LNHDA and CDR2 SQIVND (reference sequence). Full variable domain (remainder filled in from reference TRBV19 and TRBJ2-7): DGGITQSPKYLFRKEGQNVTLSCEQNLNHDAMYWYRQDPGQGLRLIYYSQIVNDFQKGDIAEGYSVSREKKESFPLTVTSAQKNPTAFYLCATTGDYEQYFGPGTRLTVT.